This record concerns one TCR beta chain sequence. The target antigen is unknown. This same CDR3 is encoded by further DNA sequences in the sample. The sample is drawn from a study of shared clonotypes between healthy human individuals. Study-level findings and limits: Blood was the only sampled material, and tissue repertoires likely differ.

Measured with immunoSEQ multiplex PCR; TCRdb has only the in-frame clones, and not every one. Of about 2.3 million clones in the sample, around 90% were seen once. Recent vaccinations or acute infections were absent in the healthy HIV-negative adult donors. All the donors were Caucasian adults who lived in Nashville, Tennessee. The V end was cut by 3 bases, the J end by 5 bases, with 10 bases between. Germline V gene sequence: CDR1 LNHDA, CDR2 SQIVND (reference sequence). The CDR3 consists of 13 residues. The specimen was naive CD4+ T cells from PBMCs. As for subset: CD45RA+ positively selected. This sequence originates from a man aged 18 to 35 in good health. Some clones in this sample may be carry-over from other donors' samples. The chain has TRBV19 and TRBJ2-5; D might be TRBD1 (6 bases). The CDR3 DNA is TGTGCCAGTAGTATTCGCAGGGGCGAGACCCAGTACTTC. Translation: CASSIRRGETQYF.